This T cell receptor beta chain was documented in a study of beta chain features in type 1 diabetes. The V gene's germline CDR1 is LGHNA and CDR2 YNFKEQ. Losses at the gene ends were 1 base for V and 9 bases for J; bases not matched to a gene: 5. This CDR3 is built from 14 residues. For this clone: Its target is unknown.

The study reverse transcribed the entire isolated RNA, so it sequenced expressed TCRB transcripts. TCRdb's copy holds only in-frame clones and misses some; the assay was immunoSEQ multiplex PCR. Here the sample spans under 850,000 clones, around 15% being singletons. Sorting that relied on CD45RO/CCR7/CD25/CD127/CD95/CD27 yielded CD4+ naive, central memory, regulatory and stem cell-like memory cells. Overall study findings and caveats: Type 1 diabetes patients had moderately but significantly shorter TCRB CDR3s in all four CD4+ subsets.

The sample comprised naive CD4+ T cells from blood. This chain joins TRBV4-2 and TRBJ1-1, with 10 bases aligning to TRBD1. The TCR originated in a man aged 18-30 years with type 1 diabetes. The CDR3 loop reads CASSQGGQGIKAFF. The CDR3 DNA follows: TGTGCCAGCAGCCAAGGGGGACAGGGGATAAAAGCTTTCTTT.